A selection of T cell receptor beta chains follows, all from one sample in a study of graft-versus-host responses after intestinal transplantation. Sequencing used immunoSEQ multiplex PCR; TCRdb keeps in-frame clones, though not all of them. Seen here are 10,000 to 15,000 clones, about 93% observed once, and the top ten hold about 20%. Sample: PBMCs, taken approximately 110 days after intestinal transplant. These receptor sequences come from a human patient who received an intestinal transplant, so some T cells may come from the graft donor. CDR3s include the opening cysteine and the closing phenylalanine or tryptophan. A D gene is named only where the DNA matches it firmly. Rows may omit the clone size; those that give it use once, few, many or a size class.

>TRBV28|TRBJ2-7|once|NA
CATQDRDNDEQYF
TGTGCCACCCAGGATCGGGACAACGACGAGCAGTACTTC
>TRBV2|TRBJ2-1|NA|NA
CASRAEMNNEQFF
TGTGCCAGCAGGGCTGAGATGAACAATGAGCAGTTCTTC
>TRBV7-6|TRBJ2-1|NA|NA
CASSLDTSLEQFF
TGTGCCAGCAGCTTAGATACTAGTTTGGAGCAGTTCTTC
>TRBV6-1|TRBJ2-2|NA|NA
CASSEVYGYGELFF
TGTGCCAGCAGTGAAGTTTATGGGTACGGGGAGCTGTTTTTT
>TRBV6-1|TRBJ2-1|NA|NA
CASSPSPRYNEQFF
TGTGCCAGCAGTCCTAGTCCTCGCTACAATGAGCAGTTCTTC
>TRBV4-2|TRBJ1-4|once|NA
CANSALDRSYEKLFF
TGTGCCAACAGTGCCCTCGACAGGTCGTATGAAAAACTGTTTTTT
>TRBV11-2|TRBJ2-5|NA|TRBD2
CASSLGVIGREEFGETQYF
TGTGCCAGCAGCTTAGGTGTGATAGGGCGGGAGGAATTTGGAGAGACCCAGTACTTC
>TRBV4-1|TRBJ2-1|NA|TRBD2
CASSQDFRTSGMNEQFF
TGCGCCAGCAGCCAAGATTTTAGGACTAGCGGGATGAATGAGCAGTTCTTC
>TRBV9|TRBJ2-3|NA|NA
CASSVNPDSTDTQYF
TGTGCCAGCAGCGTAAATCCCGATAGCACAGATACGCAGTATTTT
>TRBV19|TRBJ2-1|NA|TRBD2
CASSIHPLAGGPNEQFF
TGTGCCAGTAGTATTCACCCTCTAGCGGGAGGGCCCAATGAGCAGTTCTTC
>TRBV5-6|TRBJ2-1|NA|NA
CASSLGGPYNEQFF
TGTGCCAGCAGCTTGGGAGGTCCCTACAATGAGCAGTTCTTC
>TRBV7-9|TRBJ1-6|NA|NA
CASSLDVGGSPLHF
TGTGCCAGCAGCTTAGACGTAGGCGGATCACCCCTCCACTTT
>TRBV5-1|TRBJ2-2|NA|TRBD2
CASSFGLVPTGELFF
TGCGCCAGCAGCTTCGGACTAGTTCCCACCGGGGAGCTGTTTTTT
>TRBV9|TRBJ2-1|NA|NA
CASSPSRGQVSNEQFF
TGTGCCAGCAGCCCAAGTCGGGGGCAGGTGAGCAATGAGCAGTTCTTC
>TRBV7-9|TRBJ2-5|NA|NA
CASSSGVKETQYF
TGTGCCAGCAGCTCCGGGGTAAAAGAGACCCAGTACTTC
>TRBV7-3|TRBJ2-5|NA|TRBD2
CASSLAGGGETQYF
TGTGCCAGCAGCTTAGCGGGAGGTGGGGAGACCCAGTACTTC
>TRBV6-1|TRBJ2-1|NA|NA
CASSEGGGAGVEQFF
TGTGCCAGCAGTGAAGGAGGGGGAGCTGGGGTTGAGCAGTTCTTC
>TRBV9|TRBJ2-5|NA|NA
CASSVGTGVETQYF
TGTGCCAGCAGCGTAGGAACGGGAGTAGAGACCCAGTACTTC
>TRBV28|TRBJ2-7|NA|TRBD2
CASSLTPGLAGLYEQYF
TGTGCCAGCAGTTTAACCCCCGGACTAGCGGGACTTTACGAGCAGTACTTC
>TRBV30|TRBJ2-3|NA|TRBD2
CAGWTSGRPDTQYF
TGTGCCGGCTGGACTAGCGGGAGGCCAGATACGCAGTATTTT
>TRBV25-1|TRBJ2-7|once|NA
CASGSTYEQYF
TGTGCCAGCGGATCGACCTACGAGCAGTACTTC
>TRBV27|TRBJ1-1|NA|NA
CASSWGRLNTEAFF
TGTGCCAGCAGTTGGGGACGGCTGAACACTGAAGCTTTCTTT
>TRBV9|TRBJ1-1|NA|NA
CASSATGLNTEAFF
TGTGCCAGCAGCGCTACAGGGCTGAACACTGAAGCTTTCTTT
>TRBV27|TRBJ1-1|NA|NA
CASSLSRVVADEAFF
TGTGCCAGCAGTTTATCGAGGGTGGTGGCAGATGAAGCTTTCTTT
>TRBV5-4|TRBJ2-3|NA|NA
CASSFRRGTDTQYF
TGTGCCAGCAGCTTTCGGCGGGGCACAGATACGCAGTATTTT
>TRBV5-5|TRBJ2-3|NA|NA
CASILGVTDTQYF
TGTGCCAGCATCTTGGGGGTGACAGATACGCAGTATTTT
>TRBV18|TRBJ2-5|NA|TRBD1
CASSNDRGETQYF
TGTGCCAGCTCAAATGACAGGGGGGAGACCCAGTACTTC
>TRBV15|TRBJ2-1|NA|TRBD2
CATSRDPASGIEPYNEQFF
TGTGCCACCAGCAGAGATCCGGCCAGCGGGATCGAACCTTACAATGAGCAGTTCTTC
>TRBV29-1|TRBJ1-3|NA|NA
CSVEGSGSSGNTIYF
TGCAGCGTTGAAGGGTCCGGGAGCTCTGGAAACACCATATATTTT
>TRBV6-5|TRBJ1-6|NA|NA
CASSYSRGPPLHF
TGTGCCAGCAGTTACTCCAGGGGTCCACCCCTCCACTTT
>TRBV7-9|TRBJ2-7|NA|NA
CAIAPATSPLLYF
TGTGCCATCGCTCCCGCCACATCCCCGTTACTGTACTTC
>TRBV6-5|TRBJ1-1|NA|NA
CASSRRESDTEAFF
TGTGCCAGCAGTCGGAGGGAATCCGACACTGAAGCTTTCTTT
>TRBV28|TRBJ2-3|NA|NA
CASSLPGTSTDTQYF
TGTGCCAGCAGTTTACCAGGGACTAGCACAGATACGCAGTATTTT
>TRBV7-9|TRBJ2-3|NA|NA
CASSRDTQYF
TGTGCCAGCAGCCGTGATACGCAGTATTTT
>TRBV7-9|TRBJ2-7|NA|NA
CASSLDYDLVYF
TGTGCCAGCAGCTTAGATTATGATTTGGTGTACTTC
>TRBV21-1|TRBJ2-2|NA|NA
CASSFGQTGELFF
TGTGCCAGCAGCTTTGGGCAAACCGGGGAGCTGTTTTTT
>TRBV7-8|TRBJ2-7|once|TRBD1
CASSTPVGQGSYEQYF
TGTGCCAGCAGCACCCCTGTGGGACAGGGGAGCTACGAGCAGTACTTC
>TRBV28|TRBJ1-5|NA|TRBD1
CASSFFRTGVSNQPQHF
TGTGCCAGCAGTTTCTTTCGGACAGGGGTTAGCAATCAGCCCCAGCATTTT